This TCR beta chain was identified during a study of T cell responses to AZD1222 COVID-19 vaccine. As concerns this clone: The antigen is not known.

Sequenced by immunoSEQ multiplex PCR; TCRdb stores in-frame clones only, minus some. This sample has about 150,000 clones, with over 80% found just once. Germline values: CDR1 SGDLS, CDR2 YYNGEE. The CDR3 is 17 amino acids. V lost 3 bases and J lost 0; bases outside the gene matches: 4. Study-wide points: At 160-218 and 743-854, vaccine-associated CD4 TCRs were dominant, and they spanned spike.

J is TRBJ2-1 and V is TRBV9; 12 bases are shared with TRBD2. This material consisted of peripheral blood, taken 28 days after the second AZD1222 dose. The sequence derives from an adult who received the AZD1222 COVID-19 vaccine. The CDR3 DNA reads TGTGCCAGCAGCGCGACTAGCGGGAGACGCTCCTACAATGAGCAGTTCTTC. Amino acid sequence: CASSATSGRRSYNEQFF.